This T cell receptor (beta chain) originates from a study of breast tumors, draining lymph nodes, adjacent tissues. Regarding the study as a whole: Tumor and nontumor repertoires were significantly more similar in luminal-like than in basal-like breast cancer.

Via MiXCR, TCRdb re-called the multiplex PCR reads, giving one row per CDR3 protein. The sample has about 63,000 distinct CDR3 sequences, approximately 54% seen once. This clonotype came up many times. Antigen unknown. The germline V gene encodes CDR1 SGHTA and CDR2 FQGNSA. V was pared by 5 bases and J by 12 bases, with 14 bases of the junction left unmatched. The CDR3 is 16 residues long. The sample taken for sequencing was breast tumor tissue. The rearrangement links TRBV7-2 to TRBJ2-1, with 12 bases that match TRBD2. The receptor comes from a female donor with breast cancer. Some clones in this sample may be carry-over from other donors' samples. CDR3: CASSPLPTSGRGGQFF. As DNA, the CDR3 is TGTGCCAGCAGCCCCCTGCCGACTAGCGGGAGAGGGGGGCAGTTCTTC.